A single T cell receptor beta chain is shown here with its context. Its target is not known. This CDR3 contains 15 residues. V lost 0 bases and J lost 3, with 10 bases in between. In germline, CDR1 is SGHRS, CDR2 YFSETQ. The data were obtained in a study of blood T cells in healthy people across ages. General study points: Older individuals had lower TCR beta diversity per million T cells (the decline was roughly linear).

The use of a sample-barcoded 5' primer and a J-beta primer mix characterized a second PCR of roughly 6 to 11 cycles. Each sample provided no less than 2.5 million CDR3-containing paired-end reads. Each CDR3 protein is one row after TCRdb ran MiXCR on the 5' RACE reads. The repertoire includes about 1.8 million distinct CDR3 sequences, roughly 50% of them detected once, and approximately 2% sits in the top ten. This TCR came from a woman aged 35 to 49 in good health. This chain uses TRBV5-1 with TRBJ2-1; D not certain. The sample taken for sequencing was blood. The CDR3 region has the DNA TGCGCCAGCAGCTTGGCGGGTCGGAACTACAATGAGCAGTTCTTC. Translated: CASSLAGRNYNEQFF.